The T cell receptor (beta chain) under discussion was sequenced for a study of graft-versus-host responses after intestinal transplantation. Points from the study as a whole: The recipient marrow held GvH clones, and some of them showed up first in ileum or blood.

Concerning this clone itself: What it binds is not known.

Produced via immunoSEQ multiplex PCR; TCRdb's table is partial and in-frame only. The data contain about 35,000 clones, 85% to 95% of them seen just once; the ten biggest clones take up 20% to 25%. The length of the CDR3 is 17 residues. After removal of 5 bases from V and 3 bases from J, the junction contained 9 bases not matched to a gene. Germline V gene data show CDR1 as MNHEY and CDR2 as SMNVEV (reference sequence). The specimen was unstimulated CD8+ T cells sorted from spleen or lymph node cells, collected before transplant. The V and J genes are TRBV27 and TRBJ2-7, with 14 nucleotides matching TRBD2. The receptor was derived from a human donor who was the organ donor for an intestinal transplant. The CDR3 DNA reads TGTGCCAGCAGTCGGACGGGACTAGCGGGAGATGTCTACGAGCAGTACTTC. It translates to CASSRTGLAGDVYEQYF.